This T cell receptor (beta chain) was profiled in a study of blood T cell repertoires in COVID-19 (dated by TCRdb to the early 2020s). For the wider study: Collaborator samples came from the United States, Italy and Spain and covered acute and convalescent phases of COVID-19. The material from the prospective study consisted of cDNA or gDNA derived from T cells, B-cell-depleted T cells, or PBMCs. Subjects who had been exposed to COVID-19, were actively infected with it, or had recovered from it provided the deeply sampled blood TCRbeta repertoires that made up the dataset. The repertoires were released in a freely available public database meant as a resource for research on the immune response to SARS-CoV-2. Samples were obtained from the ongoing ImmuneRACE study (first 160 participants) and from 1,000 to 1,500 subjects provided by 6 global collaborators. Sample metadata almost always included a de-identified subject ID, COVID-19 status, age in years and sex. Where available, HLA class I and class II types were obtained from metadata supplied by the sample provider rather than from assay-based typing. General study outcomes and caveats: The quantity of clinical and demographic metadata differed by source and by participant and was supplied without curation.

TCRbeta CDR3 regions were amplified from genomic DNA using the immunoSEQ Assay, a bias-controlled multiplex PCR. As for the authors' bioinformatics: Nucleated cell counts per sample were estimated from amplification of reference gene primers within the assay. To quantify the absolute abundance of each unique TCRbeta CDR3 rearrangement, sequence reads were collapsed and filtered. For each sample, productive Simpson clonality was calculated as the square root of Simpson's diversity index over productive rearrangements. Sourced from immuneACCESS, this table was stored by TCRdb with only in-frame sequences that have V and J called. A share of the clones is absent; for the studies checked, an unresolved V gene accounts for under half, and the remainder has no known explanation. V, J and clone size reflect that table, while D and trimming were determined from the DNA. This sample gives about 100,000 clones in total; over 65% of them show up just once. The top ten clones comprise 9.5% to 15% of the sample.

The germline V gene encodes CDR1 LGHDT and CDR2 YNNKEL (reference sequence). There are 14 amino acids in the CDR3, from cysteine to phenylalanine inclusive. Here the CDR3 DNA is all that survives: 42 bases in frame from base 1. The V and J ends are trimmed by 2 bases and 4 bases, leaving 12 bases between them. Comment on this clone: There is no known antigen for this receptor. No per-base quality is available; no much larger clone lies one base away.

Each collaborating institution followed its own protocols to collect whole blood in K2EDTA tubes. For TCRbeta analysis, collaborators shipped samples in one of three forms: frozen whole blood, isolated PBMCs, or DNA extracted from either of those sample types. Material: peripheral blood. The clonotype was recovered from a human donor in a cohort sampled during active COVID-19. Recombination joined TRBV3-1 (or the pseudogene TRBV3-2) with TRBJ2-7; D gene: possibly TRBD2, on 5 matching bases. The CDR3 has the sequence CASSQFTSRYEQYF. The bases are TGTGCCAGCAGCCAATTTACTAGTAGATACGAGCAGTACTTC.